These 23 T cell receptor beta chains came from one sample sequenced in a study of blood T cell repertoires in COVID-19. TCRdb's copy holds only in-frame clones and misses some; the assay was immunoSEQ multiplex PCR. Among approximately 110,000 clones listed, 75% to 90% were seen once. The sample was peripheral blood. The receptors derive from a woman older than 75 with acute or convalescent COVID-19.

The chain is built from TRBV30 and TRBJ1-2; D call uncertain. With 2 bases removed from V and 3 bases from J, the gap between germline ends came to 4 bases. The CDR3 length is 11 residues. CDR1 GTSNPN and CDR2 SVGIG come from the germline V gene (reference sequence). For the CDR3, the DNA is TGTGCCTGGAGTTTAGACTATGGCTACACCTTC. Translation: CAWSLDYGYTF.

This chain links TRBV27 with TRBJ2-7, with D possibly matching TRBD1 (5 bases). The CDR3 spans 11 residues. V lost 10 bases to trimming and J lost 10 bases, with 17 bases between them. The germline V gene has CDR1 MNHEY and CDR2 SMNVEV (reference sequence). The CDR3 loop is CATSDRTAQYF. The CDR3 DNA reads as TGTGCCACCTCCGACAGAACTGCTCAGTACTTC.

This rearrangement joins TRBV6-2 or TRBV6-3 to TRBJ1-2; TRBD1 matches 8 bases. J gave up 2 bases and V 6 bases, and 5 bases lay outside the gene matches. Germline lookup yields CDR1 MNHEY and CDR2 SVGEGT. CDR3 length: 14 amino acids. The CDR3 is CASSADRGNYGYTF. The CDR3 DNA reads TGTGCCAGCAGCGCCGACAGGGGCAACTATGGCTACACCTTC.

J is TRBJ2-7 and V is TRBV18; D might be TRBD2 (6 bases). Germline V gives CDR1 KGHSH, CDR2 LQKENI. This CDR3 region has 14 residues. V gave up 6 bases and J gave up 2 bases, with 14 bases separating them. This CDR3 is CASSPGAEAYEQYF. CDR3 sequence (DNA): TGTGCCAGCTCGCCGGGAGCGGAAGCCTACGAGCAGTACTTC. Using reference TRBV18 and TRBJ2-7 for the parts outside the CDR3, the full variable domain is NAGVMQNPRHLVRRRGQEARLRCSPMKGHSHVYWYRQLPEEGLKFMVYLQKENIIDESGMPKERFSAEFPKEGPSILRIQQVVRGDSAAYFCASSPGAEAYEQYFGPGTRLTVT.

The CDR3, as DNA: TGTGCCTGGAGTGGGACAGGGAACGGCTACACCTTC. Its protein is CAWSGTGNGYTF. This sequence joins TRBV30 and TRBJ1-2; 8 bases match TRBD1. The CDR3 runs to 12 residues. Germline V gives CDR1 GTSNPN, CDR2 SVGIG (reference sequence). V lost 1 base, J lost 8 bases, and 3 bases stayed unmatched.

This clone was seen only once. The sample contains more than one DNA sequence encoding this CDR3. The gene calls are TRBV5-1 and TRBJ2-7; TRBD2 aligns across 7 bases. The germline CDR1 and CDR2 sequences are SGHRS and YFSETQ. This CDR3 has 14 residues. V lost 0 bases and J lost 3; bases outside the gene matches: 3. The CDR3 coding sequence is TGCGCCAGCAGCTTGGTAGGCGGGGGCTACGAGCAGTACTTC. It is translated as CASSLVGGGYEQYF.

The chain carries TRBV5-8 and TRBJ2-1; 11 bases are shared with TRBD2. Germline V gene lookup returns CDR1 SGHTS and CDR2 YDEGEE. CDR3 length equals 16 residues. V lost 3 bases to trimming and J lost 4 bases; unmatched junction nucleotides: 6. The DNA of the CDR3 is TGTGCCAGCAGCTCCCGACTAGCGGGGATGTACAATGAGCAGTTCTTC. Its translation: CASSSRLAGMYNEQFF.

The genes are TRBV18 and TRBJ1-2; possibly TRBD1 for D (5 bases). Trimming left V 8 bases short and J 0 bases short, with 13 bases between. The CDR3 is 14 residues long. CDR1 and CDR2 from the germline V gene are KGHSH and LQKENI. This CDR3 is CASASGGANYGYTF. CDR3 nucleotide sequence: TGTGCCAGCGCCAGCGGGGGTGCTAACTATGGCTACACCTTC.

The J gene is TRBJ2-3, the V gene TRBV19; TRBD2 agrees at 7 bases. Unmatched junction bases numbered 3, after V lost 4 bases and J lost 8 bases. Germline CDR1 and CDR2: LNHDA and SQIVND (reference sequence). The CDR3 loop spans 12 amino acids. The chain's CDR3 is CASSTGRGTQYF. The DNA of the CDR3 is TGTGCCAGTAGTACAGGGAGGGGTACGCAGTATTTT.

The chain is built from TRBV4-2 and TRBJ2-7; possibly TRBD2 for D (7 bases). Germline lookup yields CDR1 LGHNA and CDR2 YNFKEQ. Trimming stripped 4 bases from V and 0 bases from J, with 10 bases between. This CDR3 comprises 14 residues. The CDR3 is CASSPAGASYEQYF. The CDR3 coding sequence is TGTGCCAGCAGCCCTGCGGGGGCCTCCTACGAGCAGTACTTC.

A word on this clone: A read error may account for a junction end that differs from germline. CDR3 coding DNA: TGCGCCAGCAGCCAAGAGGACAGGGCTGGAGACACCATATATTTT. Encoded protein: CASSQEDRAGDTIYF. This chain links TRBV4-1 with TRBJ1-3; 8 bases are a match to TRBD1. The V gene's germline CDR1 is MGHRA and CDR2 YSYEKL. The CDR3 extends over 15 amino acids.

This chain joins TRBV19 and TRBJ1-6; possibly TRBD1 for D (6 bases). The germline V and J ends were trimmed by 1 base and 5 bases, with 6 bases remaining between them. The CDR3 runs 14 residues. Germline CDR1 LNHDA, CDR2 SQIVND (reference sequence). CDR3: CASSIAGDNSPLHF. CDR3 DNA sequence: TGTGCCAGTAGTATAGCAGGGGATAATTCACCCCTCCACTTT.

A word on this clone: The germline gene is not matched at one end of the junction; a read error may be the cause. V and J are TRBV5-8 and TRBJ2-5; D is undetermined. CDR1 and CDR2 from the germline V gene are SGHTS and YDEGEE. The CDR3 extends over 13 amino acids. CDR3 bases: TGTGCCAGCAGGTTGGATCCGGGTCGGACCCAGTACTTC. This codes for CASRLDPGRTQYF.

The chain combines TRBV12-5 with TRBJ2-3, with 9 bases fitting TRBD1. Germline loops: CDR1 LGHNT, CDR2 FRNRAP. This CDR3 region has 15 residues. The junction had 4 bases not matched to a gene; V was cut back by 4 bases and J by 2 bases. The CDR3 loop reads CASGSGDRDTDTQYF. The CDR3 DNA is TGTGCTAGTGGTTCCGGGGACAGGGACACAGATACGCAGTATTTT.

This clone was recorded once. This chain connects TRBV7-9 to TRBJ1-1; D call uncertain. The CDR3 covers 11 residues. Germline CDR1 SEHNR, CDR2 FQNEAQ (reference sequence). Trimming shortened V by 4 bases and J by 4 bases, and 4 bases separated the two germline ends. The CDR3 region has the DNA TGTGCCAGCAGCTCCCTCACTGAAGCTTTCTTT. Encoded protein: CASSSLTEAFF. Supplemented by reference TRBV7-9 and TRBJ1-1, the full variable domain reads DTGVSQNPRHKITKRGQNVTFRCDPISEHNRLYWYRQTLGQGPEFLTYFQNEAQLEKSRLLSDRFSAERPKGSFSTLEIQRTEQGDSAMYLCASSSLTEAFFGQGTRLTVV.

V and J are TRBV9 and TRBJ2-3; 13 positions agree with TRBD2. With 3 bases clipped from V and 4 bases from J, the junction kept 5 bases outside the gene matches. The CDR3 spans 16 residues. In germline, CDR1 is SGDLS, CDR2 YYNGEE. CDR3 residues: CASSEGTSGAADTQYF. In nucleotides, the CDR3 is TGTGCCAGCAGCGAGGGGACTAGCGGGGCCGCAGATACGCAGTATTTT.

This chain uses TRBV27 with TRBJ2-1; unclear D gene. This CDR3 has 15 residues. CDR1 and CDR2 (germline): MNHEY, SMNVEV (reference sequence). Between the trimmed V and J ends, which lost 0 bases and 9 bases, there was a span of 15 bases. The CDR3 reads CASSLSQAISAEQFF. CDR3 nucleotide sequence: TGTGCCAGCAGTTTATCTCAAGCAATATCCGCTGAGCAGTTCTTC.

V and J are TRBV7-2 and TRBJ2-7; a weak D match, TRBD1 (6 bases). Trimming stripped 6 bases from V and 0 bases from J, with 12 bases between. Germline CDR1 and CDR2: SGHTA and FQGNSA. The CDR3 loop spans 14 amino acids. The CDR3 protein is CASRWTVFSYEQYF. Here the CDR3 DNA reads TGTGCCAGCAGATGGACAGTATTCTCCTACGAGCAGTACTTC.

The V gene is TRBV5-1, the J gene TRBJ2-3, with D hard to call. The CDR3 has 15 residues. CDR1 is SGHRS and CDR2 is YFSETQ in the germline V gene. V shed 4 bases and J shed 5 bases, with 17 bases lying between them. As DNA, the CDR3 is TGCGCCAGCAGCGTGTCTTCGCAGACGGGAGATACGCAGTATTTT. It translates to CASSVSSQTGDTQYF.

The V call is TRBV10-3, the J call TRBJ1-1; 11 bases fit TRBD1. With V trimmed by 6 bases and J by 8 bases, 11 bases remained unmatched. CDR3 size: 15 residues. Germline V gene lookup returns CDR1 ENHRY and CDR2 SYGVKD. The DNA of the CDR3 is TGTGCCATCAGACCCGGGACAGGGGGAACGGGAGAAGCTTTCTTT. It translates to CAIRPGTGGTGEAFF.

This clone was recorded a few times. V gene TRBV10-3 combines with J gene TRBJ1-6, with 8 bases aligning to TRBD1. The germline CDR1 and CDR2 sequences are ENHRY and SYGVKD. V shed 5 bases and J 11 bases; nucleotides not matched to a gene: 8. The CDR3 loop spans 14 amino acids. DNA of the CDR3: TGTGCCATCAGTTGGACAGGGCAAGGGGCACCCCTCCACTTT. This encodes CAISWTGQGAPLHF.

The rearrangement uses TRBV9 and TRBJ1-1, with 7 bases matching TRBD1. Germline V gene data show CDR1 as SGDLS and CDR2 as YYNGEE. This CDR3 contains 16 residues. V was pared by 0 bases and J by 6 bases, with 11 bases of the junction left unmatched. The CDR3 spells CASSVVGTAKYAEAFF. In DNA form, the CDR3 reads TGTGCCAGCAGCGTAGTGGGGACAGCAAAATACGCTGAAGCTTTCTTT.

The rearrangement links TRBV19 to TRBJ2-7; TRBD2 matches at 9 bases. Germline V lookup: CDR1 LNHDA, CDR2 SQIVND (reference sequence). The CDR3 has 13 amino acids. The junction had 6 bases not matched to a gene; V was cut back by 10 bases and J by 2 bases. In nucleotides, the CDR3 is TGTGCCACCCGGACTAGCGAGACCTACGAGCAGTACTTC. It yields the protein CATRTSETYEQYF.